The 31 T cell receptor beta chains below were found in one sample sequenced in a study of blood T cell repertoires in COVID-19. Produced via immunoSEQ multiplex PCR; TCRdb's table is partial and in-frame only. The table lists around 270,000 clones, around 84% of them singletons. Specimen: peripheral blood. The receptors were gathered from a woman in her thirties or forties who had recovered from COVID-19.

This clone was found once. This chain connects TRBV7-9 to TRBJ1-2; unclear D gene. Trimming stripped 1 base from V and 8 bases from J, with 17 bases between. CDR1 SEHNR and CDR2 FQNEAQ come from the germline V gene (reference sequence). The CDR3 spans 15 residues. In DNA form, the CDR3 reads TGTGCCAGCAGCTTAGGAGGCAGAGGTCTTGCCGGCTACACCTTC. Encoded protein: CASSLGGRGLAGYTF. Supplemented by reference TRBV7-9 and TRBJ1-2, the full variable domain reads DTGVSQNPRHKITKRGQNVTFRCDPISEHNRLYWYRQTLGQGPEFLTYFQNEAQLEKSRLLSDRFSAERPKGSFSTLEIQRTEQGDSAMYLCASSLGGRGLAGYTFGSGTRLTVV.

This clone was observed a single time. The chain links TRBV27 to TRBJ2-3; 10 nucleotides line up with TRBD2. Germline loops: CDR1 MNHEY, CDR2 SMNVEV (reference sequence). V shed 7 bases, J shed 8 bases, and the junction held 12 bases outside the gene matches. This CDR3 is built from 15 residues. The CDR3 DNA reads as TGTGCCAGCACCCCTTTAGCGGGGGGCCGAGGTACGCAGTATTTT. This encodes CASTPLAGGRGTQYF.

The V call is TRBV3-1 (or the pseudogene TRBV3-2), the J call TRBJ1-4; possible D gene TRBD1, 5 bases. The V and J ends lost 0 bases and 5 bases respectively, with 7 bases between them. This CDR3 is built from 14 residues. Germline CDR1 is LGHDT and CDR2 is YNNKEL (reference sequence). CDR3: CASSQERGNEKLFF. For the CDR3, the DNA is TGTGCCAGCAGCCAAGAAAGGGGAAATGAAAAACTGTTTTTT.

V gene TRBV29-1 combines with J gene TRBJ1-4; no definite D call. With 6 bases removed from V and 5 bases from J, the gap between germline ends came to 16 bases. This CDR3 region has 14 residues. Germline V lookup: CDR1 SQVTM, CDR2 ANQGSEA. The CDR3 DNA reads as TGCAGCGTGGGCTCCGGGAACTTAAATGAAAAACTGTTTTTT. Protein product: CSVGSGNLNEKLFF.

This chain links TRBV7-2 with TRBJ1-2; perhaps TRBD1 as D (6 bases). V dropped 1 base and J dropped 4 bases, with 13 bases sitting between them. CDR1 SGHTA and CDR2 FQGNSA come from the germline V gene. The CDR3 runs 15 residues. CDR3 nucleotides: TGTGCCAGCAGCTTAGGACGGACAGTTCTCTATGGCTACACCTTC. Protein product: CASSLGRTVLYGYTF.

This chain joins TRBV2 and TRBJ1-1, with 7 bases identical to TRBD1. Trimming cost V 8 bases and J 2 bases; bases outside gene matches: 5. The CDR3 totals 13 residues. CDR1 SNHLY and CDR2 FYNNEI come from the germline V gene. CDR3 DNA sequence: TGTGCCAGCCGGGACAGAGTTAACACTGAAGCTTTCTTT. Translation: CASRDRVNTEAFF.

The rearrangement joins TRBV12-3 or TRBV12-4 to TRBJ2-5; 7 bases are shared with TRBD2. Trimming at V came to 4 bases and at J to 9 bases, leaving 8 bases not matched to a gene. The CDR3 is 13 residues long. In DNA, the CDR3 is TGTGCCAGCAGTTCCGACAACCGGGGGGCCCAGTACTTC. This codes for CASSSDNRGAQYF.

The chain recombines TRBV3-1 (or the pseudogene TRBV3-2) with TRBJ2-2, with D possibly TRBD1 on 6 matching bases. Per the germline V gene, CDR1 is LGHDT and CDR2 is YNNKEL (reference sequence). V was trimmed by 7 bases and J by 2 bases, leaving 20 bases between them. This CDR3 is 17 amino acids long. The CDR3 protein is CASTGESGQGNTGELFF. The CDR3 DNA reads as TGTGCCAGCACCGGGGAGTCGGGACAAGGTAACACCGGGGAGCTGTTTTTT.

There are a few counts of this clone. V and J are TRBV3-1 (or the pseudogene TRBV3-2) and TRBJ2-7, with 8 bases matching TRBD1. V trimming: 1 base; J trimming: 4 bases; junction bases outside the gene matches: 6. Germline values: CDR1 LGHDT, CDR2 YNNKEL (reference sequence). CDR3 length: 15 amino acids. This CDR3 reads CASSQGRGRGYEQYF. As DNA, the CDR3 is TGTGCCAGCAGCCAAGGCAGGGGGCGCGGGTACGAGCAGTACTTC.

The V gene is TRBV6-6, the J gene TRBJ1-5, with D tentatively TRBD1 (5 bases). This CDR3 is built from 15 residues. Trimming stripped 0 bases from V and 2 bases from J, with 8 bases between. Looked up from germline, CDR1 is MNHNY and CDR2 is SVGAGI (reference sequence). CDR3 nucleotide sequence: TGTGCCAGCAGTTACTCGATAGGGGGCAATCAGCCCCAGCATTTT. It encodes CASSYSIGGNQPQHF.

The DNA for the CDR3 is TGTGCCAGCAGCTTACCGGGACAGGGCTGGTCCGGGGAGCTGTTTTTT. It yields the protein CASSLPGQGWSGELFF. The rearrangement uses TRBV5-6 and TRBJ2-2, with 9 bases aligning to TRBD1. Unmatched junction bases numbered 8, after V lost 2 bases and J lost 6 bases. Germline V gives CDR1 SGHDT, CDR2 YYEEEE. CDR3 length: 16 amino acids.

The chain combines TRBV19 with TRBJ1-3; D may be TRBD1 (5 bases). There are 14 residues in the CDR3. V was trimmed by 6 bases and J by 4 bases, leaving 13 bases between them. Looked up from germline, CDR1 is LNHDA and CDR2 is SQIVND (reference sequence). CDR3 in DNA: TGTGCCAGTAGGAAGCGGGACGGAGGAAACACCATATATTTT. The encoded protein is CASRKRDGGNTIYF.

The chain recombines TRBV10-3 with TRBJ2-3; 13 positions agree with TRBD2. Germline loops: CDR1 ENHRY, CDR2 SYGVKD. The J segment lost 4 bases and the V segment lost 3 bases, leaving 1 base of the junction unmatched. The CDR3 contains 15 residues. CDR3 sequence: CAISELAGGPDTQYF. DNA of the CDR3: TGTGCCATCAGTGAACTAGCGGGGGGGCCAGATACGCAGTATTTT.

The chain joins TRBV27 to TRBJ2-7, with TRBD1 matching over 8 bases. The CDR3 has 15 residues. Germline CDR1 and CDR2: MNHEY and SMNVEV (reference sequence). V shed 7 bases, J shed 2 bases, and the junction held 10 bases outside the gene matches. This chain's CDR3 is CASTLSGTGAYEQYF. The CDR3, as DNA: TGTGCCAGCACCCTGTCCGGGACAGGCGCCTACGAGCAGTACTTC.

This clone came up once. The chain couples TRBV30 to TRBJ2-1; TRBD2 agrees at 8 bases. Germline V gene data show CDR1 as GTSNPN and CDR2 as SVGIG (reference sequence). With 0 bases clipped from V and 7 bases from J, the junction kept 2 bases outside the gene matches. This CDR3 has 13 residues. The CDR3 DNA reads as TGTGCCTGGAGTGTAGGACTAGCAAATGAGCAGTTCTTC. It specifies CAWSVGLANEQFF.

The chain has TRBV2 and TRBJ2-1; 7 nucleotides line up with TRBD2. The germline CDR1 and CDR2 sequences are SNHLY and FYNNEI. The junction had 2 bases not matched to a gene; V was cut back by 4 bases and J by 2 bases. The CDR3 has 14 amino acids. CDR3 in amino acids: CASSGGGPYNEQFF. The CDR3, as DNA: TGTGCCAGCAGTGGGGGGGGACCCTACAATGAGCAGTTCTTC.

This chain joins TRBV6-5 and TRBJ1-2; 12 positions agree with TRBD1. V trimming: 2 bases; J trimming: 4 bases; junction bases outside the gene matches: 2. This CDR3 is built from 15 residues. Germline V gene lookup returns CDR1 MNHEY and CDR2 SVGAGI. The DNA of the CDR3 is TGTGCCAGCAGTTACGGGACAGGGGGCTTCTATGGCTACACCTTC. This translates into CASSYGTGGFYGYTF.

This CDR3 reads CASSVGTGGGNEKLFF. The DNA for the CDR3 is TGTGCCAGCAGCGTAGGGACAGGGGGCGGAAATGAAAAACTGTTTTTT. V and J are TRBV9 and TRBJ1-4; 11 nucleotides line up with TRBD1. CDR3 size: 16 residues. With V trimmed by 0 bases and J by 5 bases, 3 bases remained unmatched. The germline V gene encodes CDR1 SGDLS and CDR2 YYNGEE.

The V gene is TRBV2, the J gene TRBJ1-5, with TRBD1 identical over 7 bases. The germline CDR1 and CDR2 sequences are SNHLY and FYNNEI. The CDR3 contains 14 residues. With V trimmed by 6 bases and J by 4 bases, 6 bases remained unmatched. CDR3 coding DNA: TGTGCCAGCAGGGAGGGACAGCTAAATCAGCCCCAGCATTTT. Translating it yields CASREGQLNQPQHF.

The CDR3 loop reads CASSKKSSGGQETQYF. The DNA for the CDR3 is TGTGCCAGCAGCAAAAAGTCTAGCGGGGGCCAAGAGACCCAGTACTTC. The rearrangement links TRBV5-4 to TRBJ2-5, with 10 bases lining up with TRBD2. CDR3 size: 16 residues. With 4 bases clipped from V and 1 base from J, the junction kept 7 bases outside the gene matches. Looked up from germline, CDR1 is SGHNT and CDR2 is YYREEE (reference sequence). Combining the CDR3 with reference TRBV5-4 and TRBJ2-5 gives the whole variable domain ETGVTQSPTHLIKTRGQQVTLRCSSQSGHNTVSWYQQALGQGPQFIFQYYREEENGRGNFPPRFSGLQFPNYSSELNVNALELDDSALYLCASSKKSSGGQETQYFGPGTRLLVL.

This sequence joins TRBV5-5 and TRBJ2-1, with 12 bases matching TRBD2. Trimming took 0 bases from V and 2 from J; bases not matched to a gene: 6. This CDR3 spans 18 amino acids. Germline-derived CDR1 and CDR2 are SGHKS and YYEKEE (reference sequence). DNA for the CDR3: TGTGCCAGCAGCTTGGTGGCTAGCGGGGGGGCCACCTACAATGAGCAGTTCTTC. Translated: CASSLVASGGATYNEQFF.

The chain joins TRBV14 to TRBJ2-1; 9 nucleotides line up with TRBD1. The CDR3 runs to 17 residues. The ends lost 0 bases at V and 1 base at J; junction bases unmatched: 4. Germline CDR1 SGHDN, CDR2 FVKESK. The DNA for the CDR3 is TGTGCCAGCAGCCAAGATACAGGGGGCAGGTCCTACAATGAGCAGTTCTTC. It translates to CASSQDTGGRSYNEQFF.

The chain joins TRBV4-1 to TRBJ2-7, with D possibly being TRBD2 (6 bases). The CDR3 is 15 residues long. The V and J ends lost 0 bases and 6 bases respectively, with 15 bases between them. Per germline, CDR1 MGHRA and CDR2 YSYEKL. The CDR3 is CASSQDFGGFREQYF. The DNA of the CDR3 is TGCGCCAGCAGCCAAGACTTCGGAGGGTTCCGCGAGCAGTACTTC.

The sample holds one count of this clone. V and J are TRBV5-5 and TRBJ1-5; D is perhaps TRBD1 (5 bases). V lost 3 bases, J lost 0 bases, and 16 bases lay in between. CDR3 length: 17 amino acids. The V gene's germline CDR1 is SGHKS and CDR2 YYEKEE (reference sequence). CDR3 sequence (DNA): TGTGCCAGCAGCTACCATTGGAGGGACGATAGCAATCAGCCCCAGCATTTT. Translating gives CASSYHWRDDSNQPQHF.

This clone was observed a handful of times. CDR3: CASSTHEAGGSGANVLTF. CDR3 bases: TGTGCCAGCAGCACACATGAAGCAGGGGGTTCTGGGGCCAACGTCCTGACTTTC. This chain uses TRBV6-4 with TRBJ2-6, with TRBD1 identical over 7 bases. V dropped 6 bases and J dropped 1; count of bases not matched to a gene: 12. The CDR3 consists of 18 residues. Germline CDR1 and CDR2: MRHNA and SNTAGT.

This chain connects TRBV6-5 to TRBJ2-1; D unclear. V lost 6 bases to trimming and J lost 15 bases, with 24 bases between them. CDR1 and CDR2 from the germline V gene are MNHEY and SVGAGI. This CDR3 has 14 amino acids. The CDR3, as DNA: TGTGCCAGCAGCCACGACTCCAGCAACCACGGGTGGTTCTTC. It codes for CASSHDSSNHGWFF.

This clone has a single count. For the CDR3, the DNA is TGTGCCAGCAGCGCCAGGGGGCGCGACTCTTCTAACTATGGCTACACCTTC. It encodes CASSARGRDSSNYGYTF. The chain uses TRBV7-9 and TRBJ1-2, with TRBD1 matching 8 bases. J lost 0 bases, V lost 5 bases, and 11 bases had no gene match. The length of the CDR3 is 17 residues. Per germline, CDR1 SEHNR and CDR2 FQNEAQ (reference sequence).

The genes are TRBV28 and TRBJ2-7; 7 bases match TRBD1. CDR3 length: 14 residues. Germline CDR1 reads MDHEN; CDR2 reads SYDVKM. The J segment lost 2 bases and the V segment lost 5 bases, leaving 6 bases of the junction unmatched. The CDR3 sequence: CASSRTGLPYEQYF. The CDR3 DNA reads as TGTGCCAGCAGTCGGACAGGCCTGCCCTACGAGCAGTACTTC.

The CDR3 region has the DNA TGTGCCAGCAGAAGAGGACAGGGAGGGGAGACCCAGTACTTC. This gives the protein CASRRGQGGETQYF. This rearrangement joins TRBV6-5 to TRBJ2-5, with D possibly TRBD1 on 8 matching bases. This CDR3 spans 14 amino acids. Per the germline V gene, CDR1 is MNHEY and CDR2 is SVGAGI. V shed 6 bases and J shed 5 bases, with 16 bases lying between them.

The gene calls are TRBV6-5 and TRBJ2-7, with D possibly TRBD1 on 7 matching bases. Trimming took 0 bases from V and 0 from J, leaving 12 bases between them. Per the germline V gene, CDR1 is MNHEY and CDR2 is SVGAGI. The CDR3 loop spans 16 amino acids. As DNA, the CDR3 is TGTGCCAGCAGTTACTCAGGCCAGGGGGGCTCCTACGAGCAGTACTTC. As protein: CASSYSGQGGSYEQYF.

The chain has TRBV5-6 and TRBJ1-1; D perhaps matches TRBD1 (5 bases). Trimming took 4 bases from V and 4 from J, leaving 17 bases between them. The CDR3 is 15 residues long. The germline CDR1 and CDR2 sequences are SGHDT and YYEEEE. Here the CDR3 DNA reads TGTGCCAGCAGCCCGGGCGGGGGGAGGATCACTGAAGCTTTCTTT. Its protein product is CASSPGGGRITEAFF.